Below are 5 T cell receptor beta chains sequenced from a single sample in a study of PD-1 blockade in classical Hodgkin lymphoma. Using immunoSEQ multiplex PCR, the repertoire was profiled, and TCRdb retains in-frame clones only, with some absent. The sample shows tens of thousands of clones, 65% to 85% of them seen only once. Every patient was affected by relapse after autologous stem cell transplantation, while exposure to brentuximab vedotin was not uniform. The source material was peripheral blood mononuclear cells (PBMCs), sampled at baseline. The receptors derive from a human donor with classical Hodgkin lymphoma.

J is TRBJ1-1 and V is TRBV6-1, with 8 bases fitting TRBD1. This CDR3 spans 18 amino acids. The ends lost 3 bases at V and 0 bases at J; junction bases unmatched: 12. Germline CDR1 and CDR2: MNHNS and SASEGT. CDR3 residues: CASSDAGQGISMNTEAFF. The DNA for the CDR3 is TGTGCCAGCAGTGACGCTGGACAGGGAATATCCATGAACACTGAAGCTTTCTTT.

The rearrangement joins TRBV19 to TRBJ1-2; possibly TRBD1 for D (5 bases). The CDR3 runs 13 residues. CDR1 LNHDA and CDR2 SQIVND come from the germline V gene (reference sequence). Trimming took off 7 bases at V and 4 bases at J, with 13 bases between the two ends. The CDR3 here is CASKKTEIYGYTF. CDR3 bases: TGTGCCAGTAAAAAGACAGAGATCTATGGCTACACCTTC.

Only one count was recorded for this clone. The DNA of the CDR3 is TGTGCCAGCAACGACAGGGTGGACACTGAAGCTTTCTTT. Encoded protein: CASNDRVDTEAFF. The chain uses TRBV6-5 and TRBJ1-1; 7 bases fit TRBD1. The V and J ends lost 7 bases and 3 bases, in that order; junction bases with no gene match: 5. The CDR3 consists of 13 residues. The germline gives CDR1 MNHEY, CDR2 SVGAGI.

This chain joins TRBV5-1 and TRBJ2-1, with D perhaps TRBD2 (6 bases). Germline-derived CDR1 and CDR2 are SGHRS and YFSETQ. This CDR3 is 15 amino acids long. V lost 1 base to trimming and J lost 6 bases, with 14 bases between them. DNA of the CDR3: TGCGCCAGCAGCTTGTTCGCGGGATCCAGCAATGAGCAGTTCTTC. Protein product: CASSLFAGSSNEQFF.

The rearrangement uses TRBV4-2 and TRBJ2-2, with D uncertain. Germline V gene data show CDR1 as LGHNA and CDR2 as YNFKEQ. The V and J ends lost 1 base and 2 bases respectively, with 8 bases between them. The CDR3 loop spans 15 amino acids. The CDR3 bases are TGTGCCAGCAGCCAAGGGGATAGAAACACCGGGGAGCTGTTTTTT. Its translation: CASSQGDRNTGELFF.